This TCR beta chain was retrieved from a study of prognosis after radiotherapy for stage I lung cancer. Study-wide results and limits: After stereotactic body radiation therapy, patients with later distant metastases showed lower Shannon entropy. The question of whether the expanded TCR clones were tumor-specific was not determined.

Multiplex PCR, run in two rounds, amplified TCR beta CDR3 from genomic DNA. First-round PCR amplification was performed with primers specific to each TRBV and TRBJ gene. PCR proceeded to a second round, and that round used universal primers. Each CDR3 protein gets one entry after TCRdb re-called the multiplex PCR reads with MiXCR. This table has approximately 18,000 distinct CDR3 sequences, about 50% appearing once. CDR3 length equals 14 residues. Trimming stripped 5 bases from V and 3 bases from J, with 14 bases between. Germline V CDR1 and CDR2: MNHNS, SASEGT. Two time points each involved a draw of 5.5 to 7.5 milliliters of peripheral blood. As to this clonotype: Its target is not known.

The genes are TRBV6-1 and TRBJ2-7; D is possibly TRBD1 or TRBD2 (6 bases each). This TCR derives from a donor of 50 years or more with non-small cell lung cancer. The sequenced sample was PBMCs, obtained before or after stereotactic body radiation therapy (not recorded which). CDR3 nucleotide sequence: TGTGCCAGCAGTCCCGGAGGGGGGTTCTACGAGCAGTACTTC. Protein product: CASSPGGGFYEQYF.